The present TCR beta chain was sequenced within a study of blood T cell repertoires in COVID-19. Whole-study context: From the United States, Italy and Spain came samples of acute and convalescent COVID-19.

The CDR3 extends over 13 amino acids. Germline V gene lookup returns CDR1 GTSNPN and CDR2 SVGIG (reference sequence). Unmatched junction bases numbered 6, after V lost 0 bases and J lost 9 bases. In the source study's methods: Reference gene primer amplification yielded estimated nucleated cell counts. Sequencing was performed with immunoSEQ multiplex PCR; in TCRdb, only in-frame clones are kept and a portion is missing. That table supplies the V and J calls and clone size; D and trimming were determined from the DNA. The sample has roughly 57,000 clones, 70% to 90% seen once. The sequenced material came from peripheral blood. This sequence joins TRBV30 and TRBJ1-2; TRBD1 agrees at 8 bases. The sequence was obtained from a human donor in a cohort sampled during active COVID-19. CDR3 sequence: CAWSVQGAESYTF. Written as DNA, the CDR3 is TGTGCCTGGAGTGTTCAGGGGGCGGAGAGCTACACCTTC.